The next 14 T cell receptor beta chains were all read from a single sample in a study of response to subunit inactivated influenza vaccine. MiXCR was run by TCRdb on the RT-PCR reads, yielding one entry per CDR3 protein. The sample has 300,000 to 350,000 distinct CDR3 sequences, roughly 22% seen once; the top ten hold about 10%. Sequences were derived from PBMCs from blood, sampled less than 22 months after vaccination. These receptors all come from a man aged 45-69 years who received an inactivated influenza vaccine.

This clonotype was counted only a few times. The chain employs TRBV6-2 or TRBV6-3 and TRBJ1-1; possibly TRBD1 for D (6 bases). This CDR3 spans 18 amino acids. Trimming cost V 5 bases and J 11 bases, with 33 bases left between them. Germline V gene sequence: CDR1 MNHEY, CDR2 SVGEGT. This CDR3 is CASSTKPGEPDHSRSAFF. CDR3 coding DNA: TGTGCCAGCAGTACAAAACCAGGGGAGCCGGATCATTCTAGGTCGGCTTTCTTT.

CDR3: CASAQGGYNEQFF. CDR3 coding DNA: TGCGCCAGCGCGCAGGGGGGGTACAATGAGCAGTTCTTC. The chain uses TRBV5-1 and TRBJ2-1; D possibly uses TRBD1 or TRBD2 (7 bases each). The germline CDR1 and CDR2 sequences are SGHRS and YFSETQ. CDR3 length equals 13 residues. The V end lost 7 bases, the J end lost 4 bases, and 12 bases lay between the germline ends.

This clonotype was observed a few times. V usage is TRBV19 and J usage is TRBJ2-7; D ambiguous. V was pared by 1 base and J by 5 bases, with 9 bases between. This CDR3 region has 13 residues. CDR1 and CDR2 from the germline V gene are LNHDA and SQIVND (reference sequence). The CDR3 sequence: CASSIGNSNEQYF. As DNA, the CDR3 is TGTGCCAGTAGTATAGGTAACAGTAACGAGCAGTACTTC.

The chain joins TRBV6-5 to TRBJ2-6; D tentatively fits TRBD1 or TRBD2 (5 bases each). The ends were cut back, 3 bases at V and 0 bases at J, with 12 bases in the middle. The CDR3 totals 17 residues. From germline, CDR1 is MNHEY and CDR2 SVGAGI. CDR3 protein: CASSYSGGGSGANVLTF. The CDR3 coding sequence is TGTGCCAGCAGTTATTCGGGTGGGGGCTCTGGGGCCAACGTCCTGACTTTC.

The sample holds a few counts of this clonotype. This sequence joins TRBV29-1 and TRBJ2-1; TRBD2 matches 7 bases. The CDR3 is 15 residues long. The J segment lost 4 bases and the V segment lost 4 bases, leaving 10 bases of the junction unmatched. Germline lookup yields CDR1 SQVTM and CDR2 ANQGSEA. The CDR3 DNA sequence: TGCAGCGTTGCGGGGGGAGCCCCGGGGTACAATGAGCAGTTCTTC. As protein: CSVAGGAPGYNEQFF.

The CDR3 region has the DNA TGTGCCAGCAGTTTAGACTTAGCGGGACCCGCAGGGTGGGAGCAGTTCTTC. This translates into CASSLDLAGPAGWEQFF. V is TRBV12-3 or TRBV12-4 and J is TRBJ2-1; the match to TRBD2 covers 8 bases. The ends lost 1 base at V and 10 bases at J; junction bases unmatched: 15. The CDR3 is made up of 17 amino acids.

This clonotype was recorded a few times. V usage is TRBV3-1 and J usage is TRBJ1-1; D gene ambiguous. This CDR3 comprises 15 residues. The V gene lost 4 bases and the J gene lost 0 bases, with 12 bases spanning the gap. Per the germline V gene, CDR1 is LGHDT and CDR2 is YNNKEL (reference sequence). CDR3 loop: CASSPGSYMNTEAFF. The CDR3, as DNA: TGTGCCAGCAGCCCCGGCAGCTACATGAACACTGAAGCTTTCTTT.

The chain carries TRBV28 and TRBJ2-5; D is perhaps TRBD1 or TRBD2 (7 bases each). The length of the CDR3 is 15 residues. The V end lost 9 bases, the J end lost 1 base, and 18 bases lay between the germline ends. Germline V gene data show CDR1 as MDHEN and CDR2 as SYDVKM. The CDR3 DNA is TGTGCCAGTGTCCAGGGGGGGGCCGTCCAAGAGACCCAGTACTTC. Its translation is CASVQGGAVQETQYF.

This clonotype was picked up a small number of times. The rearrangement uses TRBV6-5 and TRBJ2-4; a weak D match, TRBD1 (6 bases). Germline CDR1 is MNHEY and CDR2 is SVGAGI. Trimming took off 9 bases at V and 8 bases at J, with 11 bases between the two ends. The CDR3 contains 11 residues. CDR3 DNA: TGTGCCAGTAAACAGGGATACATTCAGTACTTC. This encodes CASKQGYIQYF.

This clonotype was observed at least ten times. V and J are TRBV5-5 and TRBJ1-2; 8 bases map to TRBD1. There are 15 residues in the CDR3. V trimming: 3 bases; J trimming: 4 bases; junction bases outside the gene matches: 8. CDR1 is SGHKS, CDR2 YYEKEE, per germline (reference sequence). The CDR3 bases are TGTGCCAGCAGCTCCCGGGACAGGCTTGTCTATGGCTACACCTTC. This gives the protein CASSSRDRLVYGYTF.

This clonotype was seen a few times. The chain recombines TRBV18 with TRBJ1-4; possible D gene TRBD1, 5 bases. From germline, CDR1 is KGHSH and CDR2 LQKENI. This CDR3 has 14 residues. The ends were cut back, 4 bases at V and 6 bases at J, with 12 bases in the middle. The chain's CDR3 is CASSQGKEDEKLFF. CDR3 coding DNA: TGTGCCAGCTCACAGGGGAAGGAGGATGAAAAACTGTTTTTT. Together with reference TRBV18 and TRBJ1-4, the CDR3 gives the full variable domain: NAGVMQNPRHLVRRRGQEARLRCSPMKGHSHVYWYRQLPEEGLKFMVYLQKENIIDESGMPKERFSAEFPKEGPSILRIQQVVRGDSAAYFCASSQGKEDEKLFFGSGTQLSVL.

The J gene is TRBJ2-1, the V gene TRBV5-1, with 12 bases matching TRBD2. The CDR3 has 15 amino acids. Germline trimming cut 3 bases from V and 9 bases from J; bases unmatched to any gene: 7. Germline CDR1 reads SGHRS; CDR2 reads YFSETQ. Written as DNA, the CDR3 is TGCGCCAGCAGCTCATCTAGCGGGGGGGCAGGTGAGCAGTTCTTC. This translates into CASSSSSGGAGEQFF.

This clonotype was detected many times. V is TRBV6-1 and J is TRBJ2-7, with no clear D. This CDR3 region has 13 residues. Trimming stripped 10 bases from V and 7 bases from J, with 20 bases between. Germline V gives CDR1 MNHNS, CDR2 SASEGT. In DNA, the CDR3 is TGTGCCACGACCTCTGACACATCCAGAGAGCAGTACTTC. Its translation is CATTSDTSREQYF.

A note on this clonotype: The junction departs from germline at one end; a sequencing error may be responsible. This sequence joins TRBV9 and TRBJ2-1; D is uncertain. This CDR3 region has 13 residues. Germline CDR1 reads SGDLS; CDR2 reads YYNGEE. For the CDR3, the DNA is TGTGCCAGCAGTCTAGTTTCCTTCAATGAGCAGTTCTTC. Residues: CASSLVSFNEQFF.